These 19 T cell receptor beta chains came from one sample sequenced in a study of cytomegalovirus exposure and HLA in healthy donors (dated by TCRdb to the late 2010s). The library was produced with the immunoSEQ multiplex PCR assay. A mixture of 60 forward primers for TCR Vbeta segments and 13 reverse primers for TCR Jbeta segments was used in the multiplex PCR. TCRdb re-hosts the immuneACCESS table, in-frame sequences only. Its copies lack some clones; in the studies checked, an unresolved V gene accounts for under half of them, and the cause for the rest is not known. In all, the sample holds about 110,000 clones, and 81% of those were seen once. Less than 2.5% of the sample goes to the ten largest clones. The sample comprised PBMCs. Receptors were obtained from a young woman in good health and CMV-seronegative.

The chain uses TRBV19 and TRBJ2-3; 7 positions match TRBD2. Germline V CDR1 and CDR2: LNHDA, SQIVND (reference sequence). The CDR3 is 13 residues long. The trim removed 3 bases at V and 8 bases at J, leaving 5 bases unmatched. In nucleotides, the CDR3 is TGTGCCAGTAGTATCGGGACTACGGGTACGCAGTATTTT. Amino acid sequence: CASSIGTTGTQYF.

This chain links TRBV27 with TRBJ2-7; 9 bases are a match to TRBD1. Germline V CDR1 and CDR2: MNHEY, SMNVEV (reference sequence). V trimming: 11 bases; J trimming: 1 base; junction bases outside the gene matches: 6. This CDR3 region has 13 residues. The CDR3 spells CAAAGTGSYEQYF. The CDR3 nucleotides read TGTGCCGCCGCAGGGACAGGGTCCTACGAGCAGTACTTC.

This chain uses TRBV4-3 with TRBJ1-5; 8 bases agree with TRBD1. V lost 3 bases, J lost 2 bases, and 9 bases stayed unmatched. Germline CDR1 and CDR2: LGHNA and YSLEER. This CDR3 region has 17 residues. The CDR3, as DNA: TGCGCCAGCAGCCATTCGACCGGGACAGGAGGCAATCAGCCCCAGCATTTT. Amino acids: CASSHSTGTGGNQPQHF.

The J gene is TRBJ2-7, the V gene TRBV23-1; 11 nucleotides match TRBD1. TRBV23-1 is an ORF, with its function uncertain. This CDR3 region has 16 residues. J was trimmed by 1 base and V by 5 bases; bases with no gene match: 7. Here the CDR3 DNA reads TGCGCCAGCAGTGACCCCGGGACAGGGGGTTCCTACGAGCAGTACTTC. This sequence encodes CASSDPGTGGSYEQYF.

The chain joins TRBV14 to TRBJ2-3, with a possible D match to TRBD2 (5 bases). Germline V gene lookup returns CDR1 SGHDN and CDR2 FVKESK. This CDR3 has 14 residues. V lost 5 bases and J lost 3, with 12 bases in between. The CDR3 DNA is TGTGCCAGCAGCGCGAGGGTTTGGACAGATACGCAGTATTTT. It specifies CASSARVWTDTQYF.

The rearrangement joins TRBV7-6 to TRBJ2-3, with TRBD2 matching over 7 bases. The CDR3 loop spans 16 amino acids. V gave up 5 bases and J gave up 7 bases; unmatched junction bases: 15. Germline values: CDR1 SGHVS, CDR2 FNYEAQ. This CDR3 is CASSTLGGGDLNTQYF. The CDR3 region has the DNA TGTGCCAGCAGCACCCTGGGTGGGGGGGACTTAAATACGCAGTATTTT.

This sequence joins TRBV7-6 and TRBJ2-2, with D unclear. The CDR3 has 11 amino acids. V lost 4 bases and J lost 8, with 5 bases in between. Germline V gene data show CDR1 as SGHVS and CDR2 as FNYEAQ. The CDR3 bases are TGTGCCAGCAGCTCGGTGGGGGAGCTGTTTTTT. Translation: CASSSVGELFF.

This chain's CDR3 is CASSIGTGYDEQYF. The CDR3 coding sequence is TGTGCCAGTAGTATCGGGACAGGGTACGACGAGCAGTACTTC. The V and J genes are TRBV19 and TRBJ2-5; 9 bases match TRBD1. The closer fit of TRBJ2-7 to the DNA end suggests the J call may be wrong. This CDR3 contains 14 residues. Germline V gene lookup returns CDR1 LNHDA and CDR2 SQIVND (reference sequence).

J is TRBJ1-2 and V is TRBV5-4; D is ambiguous. The CDR3 totals 13 residues. Germline values: CDR1 SGHNT, CDR2 YYREEE (reference sequence). V lost 3 bases, J lost 2 bases, and 8 bases lay in between. The CDR3 reads CASSSTENYGYTF. The CDR3 DNA reads TGTGCCAGCAGCTCAACAGAAAACTATGGCTACACCTTC. The variable domain in full, completed from reference TRBV5-4 and TRBJ1-2, reads ETGVTQSPTHLIKTRGQQVTLRCSSQSGHNTVSWYQQALGQGPQFIFQYYREEENGRGNFPPRFSGLQFPNYSSELNVNALELDDSALYLCASSSTENYGYTFGSGTRLTVV.

J is TRBJ1-1 and V is TRBV6-1; D is unclear. Germline V lookup: CDR1 MNHNS, CDR2 SASEGT. The CDR3 runs 14 residues. The DNA for the CDR3 is TGTACCACCAAGTGGGCGGGTACGAACACTGAAGCTTTCTTT. It codes for CTTKWAGTNTEAFF.

The chain has TRBV28 and TRBJ2-5; 9 positions agree with TRBD1. V gave up 6 bases and J gave up 3 bases; unmatched junction bases: 8. Germline V gene sequence: CDR1 MDHEN, CDR2 SYDVKM. The CDR3 covers 15 residues. The CDR3 DNA reads as TGTGCCAGCAGACCCGGGACAGGGTTTGAAGAGACCCAGTACTTC. It codes for CASRPGTGFEETQYF. Combining the CDR3 with reference TRBV28 and TRBJ2-5 gives the whole variable domain DVKVTQSSRYLVKRTGEKVFLECVQDMDHENMFWYRQDPGLGLRLIYFSYDVKMKEKGDIPEGYSVSREKKERFSLILESASTNQTSMYLCASRPGTGFEETQYFGPGTRLLVL.

This chain uses TRBV28 with TRBJ2-1; D is possibly TRBD2 (7 bases). This CDR3 is built from 22 residues. Germline values: CDR1 MDHEN, CDR2 SYDVKM. V shed 7 bases and J shed 10 bases, with 44 bases lying between them. The CDR3 region has the DNA TGTGCCAGCAACTACGAAGGGGGGGGCCGGGGGAGAGTACTAGCGCGAGCTAGAGAGCAGTTCTTC. Its translation is CASNYEGGGRGRVLARAREQFF. The full variable domain, completed using reference TRBV28 and TRBJ2-1, is DVKVTQSSRYLVKRTGEKVFLECVQDMDHENMFWYRQDPGLGLRLIYFSYDVKMKEKGDIPEGYSVSREKKERFSLILESASTNQTSMYLCASNYEGGGRGRVLARAREQFFGPGTRLTVL.

This rearrangement joins TRBV2 to TRBJ1-4, with D tentatively TRBD1 (5 bases). V was pared by 1 base and J by 5 bases, with 8 bases between. This CDR3 spans 14 amino acids. Per germline, CDR1 SNHLY and CDR2 FYNNEI. The CDR3 sequence: CASSEGGGNEKLFF. The CDR3 coding sequence is TGTGCCAGCAGTGAAGGGGGGGGAAATGAAAAACTGTTTTTT.

V and J are TRBV7-3 and TRBJ2-2; 9 bases match TRBD2. The V and J ends lost 4 bases and 2 bases, in that order; junction bases with no gene match: 2. The CDR3 has 15 residues. Germline V gives CDR1 SGHTA, CDR2 FQGTGA. CDR3 protein: CASSSSGTNTGELFF. In nucleotides, the CDR3 is TGTGCCAGCAGCTCTAGCGGGACCAACACCGGGGAGCTGTTTTTT. Supplemented by reference TRBV7-3 and TRBJ2-2, the full variable domain reads GAGVSQTPSNKVTEKGKYVELRCDPISGHTALYWYRQSLGQGPEFLIYFQGTGAADDSGLPNDRFFAVRPEGSVSTLKIQRTERGDSAVYLCASSSSGTNTGELFFGEGSRLTVL.

This clone has a handful of counts. This chain uses TRBV7-6 with TRBJ2-3, with D unclear. Trimming removed 5 bases from V and 4 bases from J, with 10 bases in between. The CDR3 runs 13 residues. From germline, CDR1 is SGHVS and CDR2 FNYEAQ. CDR3 protein: CASSPRLADTQYF. The CDR3 DNA reads TGTGCCAGCAGCCCGCGACTTGCAGATACGCAGTATTTT.

CDR3 in DNA: TGTGCCAGCAGGATCTGGACAGTTGAAAAACTGTTTTTT. Encoded protein: CASRIWTVEKLFF. The chain employs TRBV5-6 and TRBJ1-4; tentatively, D is TRBD1 (6 bases). The V gene's germline CDR1 is SGHDT and CDR2 YYEEEE. The CDR3 is 13 residues long. Trimming removed 5 bases from V and 7 bases from J, with 12 bases in between. Complete variable domain (other parts from reference TRBV5-6 and TRBJ1-4): DAGVTQSPTHLIKTRGQQVTLRCSPKSGHDTVSWYQQALGQGPQFIFQYYEEEERQRGNFPDRFSGHQFPNYSSELNVNALLLGDSALYLCASRIWTVEKLFFGSGTQLSVL.

The CDR3, as DNA: TGTGCCAGCAGCCGGGTCGTCGGTTACGAGCAGTACTTC. Protein: CASSRVVGYEQYF. The gene calls are TRBV7-2 and TRBJ2-5; D is uncertain. The end of the DNA fits TRBJ2-7 better, so the J call may be wrong. This CDR3 is 13 amino acids long. Germline CDR1 is SGHTA and CDR2 is FQGNSA.

In this sample, this clone turned up a few times. The chain carries TRBV28 and TRBJ1-5, with 8 bases matching TRBD1. With V trimmed by 6 bases and J by 5 bases, 9 bases remained unmatched. The CDR3 contains 15 residues. Germline-derived CDR1 and CDR2 are MDHEN and SYDVKM. The CDR3 spells CASRYRGSTYQPQHF. The CDR3 bases are TGTGCCAGCAGGTACAGGGGGAGCACCTATCAGCCCCAGCATTTT.

This clone showed up just once. The rearrangement uses TRBV5-6 and TRBJ2-7; TRBD1 agrees at 7 bases. Trimming at V came to 4 bases and at J to 4 bases, leaving 8 bases not matched to a gene. CDR3 size: 14 residues. The germline V gene has CDR1 SGHDT and CDR2 YYEEEE. Here the CDR3 reads CASSPGTDKYEQYF. The DNA of the CDR3 is TGTGCCAGCAGCCCCGGGACAGATAAATACGAGCAGTACTTC.